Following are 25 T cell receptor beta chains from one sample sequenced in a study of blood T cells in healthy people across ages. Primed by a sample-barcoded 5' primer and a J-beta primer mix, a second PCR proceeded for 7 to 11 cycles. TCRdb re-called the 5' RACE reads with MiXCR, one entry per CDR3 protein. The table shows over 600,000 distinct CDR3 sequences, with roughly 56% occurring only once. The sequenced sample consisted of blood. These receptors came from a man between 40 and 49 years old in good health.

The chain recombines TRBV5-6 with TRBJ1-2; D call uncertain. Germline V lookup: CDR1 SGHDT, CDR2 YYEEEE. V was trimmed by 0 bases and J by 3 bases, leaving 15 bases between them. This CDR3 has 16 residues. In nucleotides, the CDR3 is TGTGCCAGCAGCTTGGTGGGTCCAGACCAATACTATGGCTACACCTTC. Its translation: CASSLVGPDQYYGYTF.

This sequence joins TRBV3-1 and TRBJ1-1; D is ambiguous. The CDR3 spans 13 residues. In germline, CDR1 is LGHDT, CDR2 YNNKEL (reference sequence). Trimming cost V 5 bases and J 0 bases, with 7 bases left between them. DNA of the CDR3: TGTGCCAGCAGCACTCCTTTGAACACTGAAGCTTTCTTT. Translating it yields CASSTPLNTEAFF.

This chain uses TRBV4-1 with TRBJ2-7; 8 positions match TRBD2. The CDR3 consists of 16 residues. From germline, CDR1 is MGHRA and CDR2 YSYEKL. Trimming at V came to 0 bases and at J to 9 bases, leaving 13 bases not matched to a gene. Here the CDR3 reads CASSQDTSGVPLGQYF. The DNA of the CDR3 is TGCGCCAGCAGCCAAGATACTAGCGGTGTCCCTTTGGGGCAGTACTTC.

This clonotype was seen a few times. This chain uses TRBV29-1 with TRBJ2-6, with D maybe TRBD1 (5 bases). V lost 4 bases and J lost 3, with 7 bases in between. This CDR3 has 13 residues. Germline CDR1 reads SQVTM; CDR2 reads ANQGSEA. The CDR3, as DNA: TGCAGCGTTGCAGGGTTTGGGGCCAACGTCCTGACTTTC. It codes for CSVAGFGANVLTF.

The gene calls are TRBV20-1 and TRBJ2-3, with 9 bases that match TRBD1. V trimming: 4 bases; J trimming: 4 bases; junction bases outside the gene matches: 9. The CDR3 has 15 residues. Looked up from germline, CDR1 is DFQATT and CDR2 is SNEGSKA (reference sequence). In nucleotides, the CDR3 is TGCAGTGCTACCGGGACAGGGAGTGTCGCAGATACGCAGTATTTT. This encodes CSATGTGSVADTQYF.

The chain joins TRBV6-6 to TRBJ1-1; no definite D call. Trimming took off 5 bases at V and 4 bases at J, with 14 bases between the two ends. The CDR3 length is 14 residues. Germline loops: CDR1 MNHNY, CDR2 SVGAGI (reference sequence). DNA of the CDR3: TGTGCCAGCAGTGATTTGAACGGAGGCACTGAAGCTTTCTTT. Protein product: CASSDLNGGTEAFF.

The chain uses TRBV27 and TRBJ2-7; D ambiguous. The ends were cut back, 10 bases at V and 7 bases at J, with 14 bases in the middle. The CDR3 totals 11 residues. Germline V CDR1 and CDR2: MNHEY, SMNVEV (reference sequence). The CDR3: CAIQGANEQYF. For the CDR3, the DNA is TGTGCCATCCAAGGAGCTAATGAGCAGTACTTC.

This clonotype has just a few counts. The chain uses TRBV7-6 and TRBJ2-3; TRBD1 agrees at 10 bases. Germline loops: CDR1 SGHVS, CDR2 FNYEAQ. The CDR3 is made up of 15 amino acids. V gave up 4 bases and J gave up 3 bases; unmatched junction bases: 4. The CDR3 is CASSYRDRGTDTQYF. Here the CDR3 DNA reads TGTGCCAGCAGCTACCGGGACAGGGGTACAGATACGCAGTATTTT.

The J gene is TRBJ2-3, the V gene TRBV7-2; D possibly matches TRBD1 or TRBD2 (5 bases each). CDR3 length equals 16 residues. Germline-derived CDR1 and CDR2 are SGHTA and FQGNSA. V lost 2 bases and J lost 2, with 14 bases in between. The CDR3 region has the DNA TGTGCCAGCAGCTTAAATGAGGGGAAACTCACAGATACGCAGTATTTT. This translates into CASSLNEGKLTDTQYF.

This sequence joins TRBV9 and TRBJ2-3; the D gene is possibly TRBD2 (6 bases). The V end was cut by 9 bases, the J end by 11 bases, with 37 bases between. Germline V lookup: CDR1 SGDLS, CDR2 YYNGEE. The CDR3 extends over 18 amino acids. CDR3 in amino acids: CATKDAMGGTCTNAEQYF. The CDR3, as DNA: TGTGCCACTAAAGACGCTATGGGCGGGACGTGCACAAACGCCGAGCAGTATTTT.

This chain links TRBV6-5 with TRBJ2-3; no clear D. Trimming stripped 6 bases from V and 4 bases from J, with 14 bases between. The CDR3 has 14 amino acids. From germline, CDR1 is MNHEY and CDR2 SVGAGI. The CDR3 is CASSRQGWADTQYF. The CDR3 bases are TGTGCCAGCAGCCGACAAGGCTGGGCAGATACGCAGTATTTT.

The CDR3 coding sequence is TGCGCCAGCAGCTTGGAGGCAGGTGTGACCTATAATTCACCCCTCCACTTT. Amino acid sequence: CASSLEAGVTYNSPLHF. The J gene is TRBJ1-6, the V gene TRBV5-1, with no clear D. The CDR3 loop spans 17 amino acids. CDR1 is SGHRS, CDR2 YFSETQ, per germline. Trimming took off 0 bases at V and 2 bases at J, with 12 bases between the two ends.

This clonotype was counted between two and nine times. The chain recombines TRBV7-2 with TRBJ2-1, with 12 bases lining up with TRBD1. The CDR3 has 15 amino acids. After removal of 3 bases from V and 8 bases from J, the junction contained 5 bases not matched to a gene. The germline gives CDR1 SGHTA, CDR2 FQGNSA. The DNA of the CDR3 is TGTGCCAGCAGCTTGGGGGGACAGGGGGCCTATGAGCAGTTCTTC. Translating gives CASSLGGQGAYEQFF.

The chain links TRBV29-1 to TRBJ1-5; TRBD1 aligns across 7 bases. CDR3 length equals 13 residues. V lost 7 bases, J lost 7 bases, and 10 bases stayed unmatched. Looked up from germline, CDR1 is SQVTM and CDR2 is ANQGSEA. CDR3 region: CSAQGFGGQPQHF. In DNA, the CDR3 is TGCAGCGCACAGGGGTTCGGCGGCCAGCCCCAGCATTTT.

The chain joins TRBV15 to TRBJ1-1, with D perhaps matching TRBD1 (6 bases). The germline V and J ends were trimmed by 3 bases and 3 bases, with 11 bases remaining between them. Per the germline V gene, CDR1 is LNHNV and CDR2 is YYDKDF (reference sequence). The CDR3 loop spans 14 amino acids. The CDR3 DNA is TGTGCCACCAGCAGTTACACAGGGCACACTGAAGCTTTCTTT. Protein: CATSSYTGHTEAFF.

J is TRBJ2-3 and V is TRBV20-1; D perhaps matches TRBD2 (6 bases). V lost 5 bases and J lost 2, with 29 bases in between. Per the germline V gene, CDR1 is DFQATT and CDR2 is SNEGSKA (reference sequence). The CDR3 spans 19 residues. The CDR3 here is CSASAASGSLITNTDTQYF. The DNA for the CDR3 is TGCAGTGCTTCTGCTGCTTCCGGGAGCCTAATCACTAACACAGATACGCAGTATTTT.

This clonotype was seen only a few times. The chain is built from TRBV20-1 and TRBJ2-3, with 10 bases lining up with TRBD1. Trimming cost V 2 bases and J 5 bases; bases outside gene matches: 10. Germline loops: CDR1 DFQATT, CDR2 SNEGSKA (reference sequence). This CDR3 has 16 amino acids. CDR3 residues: CSARKFGTGDLDTQYF. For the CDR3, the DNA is TGCAGTGCTAGAAAATTCGGGACAGGGGATTTAGATACGCAGTATTTT.

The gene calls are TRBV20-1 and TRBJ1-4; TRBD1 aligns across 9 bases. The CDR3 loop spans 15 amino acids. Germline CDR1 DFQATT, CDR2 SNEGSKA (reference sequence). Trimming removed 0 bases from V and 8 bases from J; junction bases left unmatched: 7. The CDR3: CSARDRTGVREKLFF. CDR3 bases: TGCAGTGCTAGAGATCGGACAGGGGTTCGGGAAAAACTGTTTTTT.

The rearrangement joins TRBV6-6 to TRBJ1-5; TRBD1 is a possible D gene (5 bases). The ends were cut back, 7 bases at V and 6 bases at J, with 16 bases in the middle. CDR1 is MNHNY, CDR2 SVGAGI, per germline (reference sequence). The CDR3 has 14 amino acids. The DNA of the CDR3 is TGTGCCAGCACACGAGCGGGACGGGGTCAGCCCCAGCATTTT. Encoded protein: CASTRAGRGQPQHF.

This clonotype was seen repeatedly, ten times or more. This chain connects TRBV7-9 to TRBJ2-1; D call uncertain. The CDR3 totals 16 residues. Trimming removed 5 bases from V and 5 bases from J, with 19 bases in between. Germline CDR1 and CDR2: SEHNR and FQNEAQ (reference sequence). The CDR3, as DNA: TGTGCCAGCAGCCGCCCGAACGGCGCGTCCAACAATGAGCAGTTCTTC. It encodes CASSRPNGASNNEQFF.

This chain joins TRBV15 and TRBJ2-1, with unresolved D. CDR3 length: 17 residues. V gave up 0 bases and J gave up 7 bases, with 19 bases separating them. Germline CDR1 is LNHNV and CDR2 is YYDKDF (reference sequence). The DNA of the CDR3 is TGTGCCACCAGCAGAGAGTCGAGCATGGAGCCACTTAATGAGCAGTTCTTC. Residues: CATSRESSMEPLNEQFF.

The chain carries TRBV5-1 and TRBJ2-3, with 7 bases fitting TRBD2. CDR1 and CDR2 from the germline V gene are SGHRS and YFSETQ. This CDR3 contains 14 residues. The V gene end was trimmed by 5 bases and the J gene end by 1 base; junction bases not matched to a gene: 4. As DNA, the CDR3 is TGCGCCAGCAGAGTAGCGGGTGGCACAGATACGCAGTATTTT. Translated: CASRVAGGTDTQYF.

CDR3 in amino acids: CSALLFGNEQFF. CDR3 in DNA: TGCAGCGCCCTCCTTTTTGGCAATGAGCAGTTCTTC. V and J are TRBV29-1 and TRBJ2-1; D remains ambiguous. V was trimmed by 7 bases and J by 6 bases, leaving 13 bases between them. The CDR3 runs 12 residues. Germline CDR1 and CDR2: SQVTM and ANQGSEA.

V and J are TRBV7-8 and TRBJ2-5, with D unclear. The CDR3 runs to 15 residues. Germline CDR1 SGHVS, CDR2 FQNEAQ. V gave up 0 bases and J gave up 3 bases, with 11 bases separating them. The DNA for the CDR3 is TGTGCCAGCAGCTTAGCAGGGTACACAGAAGAGACCCAGTACTTC. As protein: CASSLAGYTEETQYF.

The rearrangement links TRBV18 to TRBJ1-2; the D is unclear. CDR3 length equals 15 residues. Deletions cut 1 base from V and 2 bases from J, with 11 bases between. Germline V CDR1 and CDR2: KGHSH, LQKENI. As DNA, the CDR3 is TGTGCCAGCTCACCACTGTCGGGCAGAAACTATGGCTACACCTTC. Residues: CASSPLSGRNYGYTF.